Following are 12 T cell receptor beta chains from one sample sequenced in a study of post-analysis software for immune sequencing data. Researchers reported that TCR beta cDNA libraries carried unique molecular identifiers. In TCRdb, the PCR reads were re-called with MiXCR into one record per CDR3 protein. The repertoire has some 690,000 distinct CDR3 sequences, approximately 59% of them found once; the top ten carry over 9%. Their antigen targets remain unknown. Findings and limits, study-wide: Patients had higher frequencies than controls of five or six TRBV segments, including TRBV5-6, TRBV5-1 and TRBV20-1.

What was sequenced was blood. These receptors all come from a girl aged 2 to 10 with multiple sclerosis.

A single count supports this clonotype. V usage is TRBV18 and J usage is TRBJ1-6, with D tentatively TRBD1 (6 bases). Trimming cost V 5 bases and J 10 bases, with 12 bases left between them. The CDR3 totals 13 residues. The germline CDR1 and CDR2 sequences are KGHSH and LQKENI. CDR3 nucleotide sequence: TGTGCCAGCTCAGCCAACAGGGACTCACCCCTCCACTTT. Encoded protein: CASSANRDSPLHF.

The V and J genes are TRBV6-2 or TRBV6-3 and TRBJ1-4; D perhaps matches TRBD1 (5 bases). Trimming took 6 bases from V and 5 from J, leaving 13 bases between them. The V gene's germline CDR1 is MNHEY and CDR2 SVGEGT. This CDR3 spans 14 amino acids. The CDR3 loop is CASSRGRPNEKLFF. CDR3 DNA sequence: TGTGCCAGCAGCCGGGGACGGCCGAATGAAAAACTGTTTTTT.

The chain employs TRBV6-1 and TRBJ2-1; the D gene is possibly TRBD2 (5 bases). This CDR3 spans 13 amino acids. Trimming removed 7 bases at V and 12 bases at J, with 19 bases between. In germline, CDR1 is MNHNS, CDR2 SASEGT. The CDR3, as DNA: TGTGCCAGCACCTACGGGCCACCGGACTCGCAGTTCTTC. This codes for CASTYGPPDSQFF.

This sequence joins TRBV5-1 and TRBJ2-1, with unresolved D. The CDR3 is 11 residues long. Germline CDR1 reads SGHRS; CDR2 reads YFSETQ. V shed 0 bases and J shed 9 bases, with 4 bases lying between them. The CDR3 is CASSLAVEQFF. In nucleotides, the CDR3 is TGCGCCAGCAGCTTGGCCGTTGAGCAGTTCTTC. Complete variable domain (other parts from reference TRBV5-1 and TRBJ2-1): KAGVTQTPRYLIKTRGQQVTLSCSPISGHRSVSWYQQTPGQGLQFLFEYFSETQRNKGNFPGRFSGRQFSNSRSEMNVSTLELGDSALYLCASSLAVEQFFGPGTRLTVL.

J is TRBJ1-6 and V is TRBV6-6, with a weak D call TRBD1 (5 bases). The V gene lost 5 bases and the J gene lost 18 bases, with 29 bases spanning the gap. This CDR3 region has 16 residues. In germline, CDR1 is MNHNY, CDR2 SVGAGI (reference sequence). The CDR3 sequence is CASSPEGTGNNSPSHF. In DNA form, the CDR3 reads TGTGCCAGCAGTCCCGAGGGGACTGGGAATAATTCACCCTCCCACTTT.

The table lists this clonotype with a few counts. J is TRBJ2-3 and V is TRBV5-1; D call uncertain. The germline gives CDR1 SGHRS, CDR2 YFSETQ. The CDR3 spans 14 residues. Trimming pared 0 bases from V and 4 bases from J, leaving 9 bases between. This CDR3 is CASSLAGPSDTQYF. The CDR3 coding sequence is TGCGCCAGCAGCTTGGCCGGCCCATCAGATACGCAGTATTTT. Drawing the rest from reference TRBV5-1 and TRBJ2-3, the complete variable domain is KAGVTQTPRYLIKTRGQQVTLSCSPISGHRSVSWYQQTPGQGLQFLFEYFSETQRNKGNFPGRFSGRQFSNSRSEMNVSTLELGDSALYLCASSLAGPSDTQYFGPGTRLTVL.

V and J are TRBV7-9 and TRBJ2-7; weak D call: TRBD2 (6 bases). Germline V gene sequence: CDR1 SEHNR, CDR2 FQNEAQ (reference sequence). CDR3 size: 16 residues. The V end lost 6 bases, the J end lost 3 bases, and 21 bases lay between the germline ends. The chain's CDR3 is CASSLGGAVVGYEQYF. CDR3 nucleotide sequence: TGTGCCAGCAGTTTGGGCGGGGCGGTCGTCGGCTACGAGCAGTACTTC.

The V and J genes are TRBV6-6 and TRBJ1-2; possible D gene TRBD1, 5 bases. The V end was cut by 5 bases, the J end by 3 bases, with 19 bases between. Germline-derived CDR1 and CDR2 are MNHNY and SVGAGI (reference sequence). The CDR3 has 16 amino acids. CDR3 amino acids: CASSGSEAGLHYGYTF. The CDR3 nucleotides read TGTGCCAGCAGTGGGTCGGAGGCAGGGCTTCACTATGGCTACACCTTC.

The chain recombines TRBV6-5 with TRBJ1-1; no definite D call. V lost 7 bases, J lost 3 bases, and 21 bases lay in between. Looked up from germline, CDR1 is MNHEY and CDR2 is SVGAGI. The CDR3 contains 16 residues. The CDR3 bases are TGTGCCAGCATCCCCCCGGTTGGGCAGCGGGACACTGAAGCTTTCTTT. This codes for CASIPPVGQRDTEAFF.

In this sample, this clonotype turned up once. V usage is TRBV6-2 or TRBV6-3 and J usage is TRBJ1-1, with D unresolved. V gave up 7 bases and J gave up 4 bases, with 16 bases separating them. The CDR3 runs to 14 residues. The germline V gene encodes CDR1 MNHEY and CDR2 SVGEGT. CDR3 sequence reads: CASTTPLGSTEAFF. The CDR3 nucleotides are TGTGCCAGCACCACCCCTCTAGGATCCACTGAAGCTTTCTTT.

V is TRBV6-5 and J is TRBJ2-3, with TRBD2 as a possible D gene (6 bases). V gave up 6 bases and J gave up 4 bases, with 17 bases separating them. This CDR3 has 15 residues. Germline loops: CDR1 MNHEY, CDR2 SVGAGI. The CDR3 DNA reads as TGTGCCAGCAGCCTCGGGGGTTTTGGCGCAGATACGCAGTATTTT. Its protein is CASSLGGFGADTQYF.

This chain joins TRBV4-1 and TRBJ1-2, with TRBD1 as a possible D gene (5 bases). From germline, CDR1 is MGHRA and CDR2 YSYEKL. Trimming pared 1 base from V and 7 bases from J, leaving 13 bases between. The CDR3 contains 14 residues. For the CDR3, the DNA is TGCGCCAGCAGCCAAGTAACCCTAGGGGTTGGCTACACCTTC. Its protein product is CASSQVTLGVGYTF.